The text below deals with one T cell receptor (beta chain). The data originate from a study of blood T cell repertoires in COVID-19. The table came from immunoSEQ multiplex PCR; TCRdb's copy has only in-frame clones and leaves some out. Of tens of thousands of clones listed, roughly 90% are singletons. This CDR3 spans 15 amino acids. Trimming pared 3 bases from V and 4 bases from J, leaving 15 bases between. From germline, CDR1 is ENHRY and CDR2 SYGVKD. This clonotype was sampled from a middle-aged man with COVID-19, enrolled during active disease. The source material was peripheral blood. This chain connects TRBV10-3 to TRBJ1-1; D unclear. CDR3 nucleotides: TGTGCCATCAGTGATCGGGGAGGGAGAACCACTGAAGCTTTCTTT. Translated: CAISDRGGRTTEAFF.